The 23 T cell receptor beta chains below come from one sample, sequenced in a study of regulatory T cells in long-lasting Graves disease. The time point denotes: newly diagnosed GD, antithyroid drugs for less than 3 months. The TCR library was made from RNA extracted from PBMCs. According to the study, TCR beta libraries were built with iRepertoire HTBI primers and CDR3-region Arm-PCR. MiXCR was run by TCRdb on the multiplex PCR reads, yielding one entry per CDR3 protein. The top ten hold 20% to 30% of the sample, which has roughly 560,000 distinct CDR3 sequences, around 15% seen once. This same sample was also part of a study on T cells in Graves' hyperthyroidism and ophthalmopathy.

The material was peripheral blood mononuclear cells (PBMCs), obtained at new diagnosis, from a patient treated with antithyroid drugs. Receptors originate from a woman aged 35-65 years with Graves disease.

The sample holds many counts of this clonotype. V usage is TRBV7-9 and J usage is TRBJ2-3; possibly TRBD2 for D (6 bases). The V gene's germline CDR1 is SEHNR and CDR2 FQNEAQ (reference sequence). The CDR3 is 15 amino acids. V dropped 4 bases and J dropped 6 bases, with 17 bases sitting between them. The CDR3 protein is CASSSLARGGDTQYF. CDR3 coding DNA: TGTGCCAGCAGCTCATTGGCCCGGGGAGGCGATACGCAGTATTTT.

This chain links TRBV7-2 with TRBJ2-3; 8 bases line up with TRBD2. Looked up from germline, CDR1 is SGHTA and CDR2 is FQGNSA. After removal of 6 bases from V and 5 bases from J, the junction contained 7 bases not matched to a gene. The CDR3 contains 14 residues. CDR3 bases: TGTGCCAGCAGACCCGGGGGGGCCGGAGATACGCAGTATTTT. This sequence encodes CASRPGGAGDTQYF. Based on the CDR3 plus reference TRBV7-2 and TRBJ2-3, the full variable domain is GAGVSQSPSNKVTEKGKDVELRCDPISGHTALYWYRQSLGQGLEFLIYFQGNSAPDKSGLPSDRFSAERTGGSVSTLTIQRTQQEDSAVYLCASRPGGAGDTQYFGPGTRLTVL.

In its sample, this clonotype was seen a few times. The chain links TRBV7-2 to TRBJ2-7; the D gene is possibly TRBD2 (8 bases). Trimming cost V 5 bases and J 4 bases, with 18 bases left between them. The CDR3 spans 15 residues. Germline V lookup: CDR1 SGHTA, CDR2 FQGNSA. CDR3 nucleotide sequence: TGTGCCAGCAGCACCCCGGGAGGGGGCCATTACGAGCAGTACTTC. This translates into CASSTPGGGHYEQYF.

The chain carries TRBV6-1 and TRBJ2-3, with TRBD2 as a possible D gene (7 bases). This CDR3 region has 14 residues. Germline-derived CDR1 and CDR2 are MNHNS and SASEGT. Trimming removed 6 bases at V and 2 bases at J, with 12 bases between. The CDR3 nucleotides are TGTGCCAGCAGCGGGGGGCACCTCACAGATACGCAGTATTTT. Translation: CASSGGHLTDTQYF.

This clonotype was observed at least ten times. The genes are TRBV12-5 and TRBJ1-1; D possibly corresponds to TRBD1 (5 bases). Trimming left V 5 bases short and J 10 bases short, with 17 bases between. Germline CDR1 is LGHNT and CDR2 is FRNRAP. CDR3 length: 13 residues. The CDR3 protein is CASGRGSEGRAFF. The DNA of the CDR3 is TGTGCTAGTGGTAGAGGGTCCGAGGGGAGAGCTTTCTTT. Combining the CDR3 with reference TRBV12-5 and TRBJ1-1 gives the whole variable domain DARVTQTPRHKVTEMGQEVTMRCQPILGHNTVFWYRQTMMQGLELLAYFRNRAPLDDSGMPKDRFSAEMPDATLATLKIQPSEPRDSAVYFCASGRGSEGRAFFGQGTRLTVV.

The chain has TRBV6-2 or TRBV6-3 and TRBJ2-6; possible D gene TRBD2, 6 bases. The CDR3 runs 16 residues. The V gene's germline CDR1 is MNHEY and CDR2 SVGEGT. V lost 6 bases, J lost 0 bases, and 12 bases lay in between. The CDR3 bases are TGTGCCAGCAGCCACGGGAGAGACTCTGGGGCCAACGTCCTGACTTTC. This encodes CASSHGRDSGANVLTF.

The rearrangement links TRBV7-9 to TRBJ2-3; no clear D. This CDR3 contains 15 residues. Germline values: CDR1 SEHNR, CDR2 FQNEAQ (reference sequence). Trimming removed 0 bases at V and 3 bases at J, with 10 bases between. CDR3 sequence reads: CASSLAPGGTDTQYF. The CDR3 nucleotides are TGTGCCAGCAGCTTAGCTCCGGGTGGGACAGATACGCAGTATTTT.

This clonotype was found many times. CDR3 region: CASSDYGTQYF. CDR3 sequence (DNA): TGCGCCAGCAGTGATTACGGTACGCAGTATTTT. The chain is built from TRBV10-1 and TRBJ2-3, with D unresolved. This CDR3 has 11 amino acids. Looked up from germline, CDR1 is WNHNN and CDR2 is SYGVQD (reference sequence). Trimming pared 3 bases from V and 8 bases from J, leaving 6 bases between.

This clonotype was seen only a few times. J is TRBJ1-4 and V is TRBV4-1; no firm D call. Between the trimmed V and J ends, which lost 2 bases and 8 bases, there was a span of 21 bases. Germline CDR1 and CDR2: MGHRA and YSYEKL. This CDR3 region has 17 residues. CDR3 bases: TGCGCCAGCAGCCAAACTCCTCCTCCGGGCCGGATGGAAAAACTGTTTTTT. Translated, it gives CASSQTPPPGRMEKLFF.

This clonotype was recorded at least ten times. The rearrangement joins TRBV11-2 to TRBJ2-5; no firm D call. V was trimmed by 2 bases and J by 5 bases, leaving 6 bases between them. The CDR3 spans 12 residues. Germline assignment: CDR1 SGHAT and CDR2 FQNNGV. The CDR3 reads CASSLILETQYF. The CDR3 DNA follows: TGTGCCAGCAGCTTAATTTTGGAGACCCAGTACTTC.

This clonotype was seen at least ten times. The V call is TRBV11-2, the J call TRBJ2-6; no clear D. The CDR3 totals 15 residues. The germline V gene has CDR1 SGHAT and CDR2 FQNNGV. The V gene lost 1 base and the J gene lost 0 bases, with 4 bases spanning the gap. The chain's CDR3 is CASSLGPSGANVLTF. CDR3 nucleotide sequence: TGTGCCAGCAGCTTAGGACCCTCTGGGGCCAACGTCCTGACTTTC.

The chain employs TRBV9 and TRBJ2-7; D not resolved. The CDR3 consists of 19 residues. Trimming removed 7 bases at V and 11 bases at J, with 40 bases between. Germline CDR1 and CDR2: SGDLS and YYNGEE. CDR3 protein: CASRQRSALGPCAIGSEYF. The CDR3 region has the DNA TGTGCCAGCCGCCAGAGGAGCGCCCTTGGCCCTTGCGCGATTGGGTCGGAGTACTTC.

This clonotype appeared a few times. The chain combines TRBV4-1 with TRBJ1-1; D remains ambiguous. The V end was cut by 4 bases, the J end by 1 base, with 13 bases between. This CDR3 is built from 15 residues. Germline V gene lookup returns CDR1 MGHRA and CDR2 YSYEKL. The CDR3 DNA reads TGCGCCAGCAGCCTACCGGTCCAAACGAACACTGAAGCTTTCTTT. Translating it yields CASSLPVQTNTEAFF.

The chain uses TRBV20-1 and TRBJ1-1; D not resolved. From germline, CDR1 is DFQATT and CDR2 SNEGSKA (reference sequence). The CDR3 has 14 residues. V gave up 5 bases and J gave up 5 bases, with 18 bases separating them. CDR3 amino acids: CSAEVNNWRTEAFF. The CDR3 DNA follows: TGCAGTGCTGAAGTTAATAACTGGAGGACTGAAGCTTTCTTT.

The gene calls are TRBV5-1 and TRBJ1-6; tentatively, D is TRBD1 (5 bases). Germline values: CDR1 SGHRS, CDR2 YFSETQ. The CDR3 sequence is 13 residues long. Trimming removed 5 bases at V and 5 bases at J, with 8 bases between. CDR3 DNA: TGCGCCAGCAGGGTACAGGATAATTCACCCCTCCACTTT. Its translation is CASRVQDNSPLHF.

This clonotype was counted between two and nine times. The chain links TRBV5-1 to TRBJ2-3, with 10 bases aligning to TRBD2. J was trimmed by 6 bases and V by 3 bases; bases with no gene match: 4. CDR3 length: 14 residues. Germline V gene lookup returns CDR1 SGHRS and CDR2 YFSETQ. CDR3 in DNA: TGCGCCAGCAGCTCTAGCGGGGGCAGGGATACGCAGTATTTT. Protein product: CASSSSGGRDTQYF.

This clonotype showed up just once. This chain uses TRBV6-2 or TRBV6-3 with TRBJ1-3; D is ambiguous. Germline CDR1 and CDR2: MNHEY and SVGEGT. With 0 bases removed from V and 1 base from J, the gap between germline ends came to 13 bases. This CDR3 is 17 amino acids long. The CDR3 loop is CASSYSRYKASGNTIYF. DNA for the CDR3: TGTGCCAGCAGTTACTCGAGGTACAAGGCTTCTGGAAACACCATATATTTT.

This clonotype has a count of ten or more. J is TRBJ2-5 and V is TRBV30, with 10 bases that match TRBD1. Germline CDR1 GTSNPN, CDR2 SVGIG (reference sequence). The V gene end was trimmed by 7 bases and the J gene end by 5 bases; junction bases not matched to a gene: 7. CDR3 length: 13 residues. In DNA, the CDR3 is TGTGCCTCATTGACAGGGGGCCCGGAGACCCAGTACTTC. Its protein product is CASLTGGPETQYF.

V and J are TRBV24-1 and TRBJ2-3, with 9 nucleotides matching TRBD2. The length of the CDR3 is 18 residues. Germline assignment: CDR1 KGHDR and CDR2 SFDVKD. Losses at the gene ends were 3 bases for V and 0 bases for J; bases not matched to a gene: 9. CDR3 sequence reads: CATSDPNPSGGSTDTQYF. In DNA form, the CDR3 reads TGTGCCACCAGTGATCCCAACCCAAGCGGGGGGAGCACAGATACGCAGTATTTT.

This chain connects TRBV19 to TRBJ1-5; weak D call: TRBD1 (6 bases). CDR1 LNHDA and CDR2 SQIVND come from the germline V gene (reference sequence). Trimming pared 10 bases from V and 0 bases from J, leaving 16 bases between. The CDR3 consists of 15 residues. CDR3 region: CATSWDTDSNQPQHF. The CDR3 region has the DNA TGTGCCACCTCATGGGACACTGATAGCAATCAGCCCCAGCATTTT.

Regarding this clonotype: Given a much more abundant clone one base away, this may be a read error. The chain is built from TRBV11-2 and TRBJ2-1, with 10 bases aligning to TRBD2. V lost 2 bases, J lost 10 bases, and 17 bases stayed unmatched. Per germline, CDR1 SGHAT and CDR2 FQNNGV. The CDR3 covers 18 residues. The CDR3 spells CASSLNPSLGLATYEQFF. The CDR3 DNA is TGTGCCAGCAGCTTAAACCCCTCCCTGGGACTAGCGACCTACGAGCAGTTCTTC.

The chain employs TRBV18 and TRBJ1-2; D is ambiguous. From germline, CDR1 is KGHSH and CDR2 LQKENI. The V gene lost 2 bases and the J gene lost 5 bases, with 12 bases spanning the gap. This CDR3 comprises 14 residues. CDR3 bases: TGTGCCAGCTCACCAACCAACAGCGGTTATGGCTACACCTTC. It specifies CASSPTNSGYGYTF.

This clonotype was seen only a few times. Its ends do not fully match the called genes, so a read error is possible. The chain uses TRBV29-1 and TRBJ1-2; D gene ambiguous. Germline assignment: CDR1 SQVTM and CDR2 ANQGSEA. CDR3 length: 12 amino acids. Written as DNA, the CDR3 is TGCAGCGCCGACACACCGGGAGCTACGGAGAGCTTC. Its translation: CSADTPGATESF.